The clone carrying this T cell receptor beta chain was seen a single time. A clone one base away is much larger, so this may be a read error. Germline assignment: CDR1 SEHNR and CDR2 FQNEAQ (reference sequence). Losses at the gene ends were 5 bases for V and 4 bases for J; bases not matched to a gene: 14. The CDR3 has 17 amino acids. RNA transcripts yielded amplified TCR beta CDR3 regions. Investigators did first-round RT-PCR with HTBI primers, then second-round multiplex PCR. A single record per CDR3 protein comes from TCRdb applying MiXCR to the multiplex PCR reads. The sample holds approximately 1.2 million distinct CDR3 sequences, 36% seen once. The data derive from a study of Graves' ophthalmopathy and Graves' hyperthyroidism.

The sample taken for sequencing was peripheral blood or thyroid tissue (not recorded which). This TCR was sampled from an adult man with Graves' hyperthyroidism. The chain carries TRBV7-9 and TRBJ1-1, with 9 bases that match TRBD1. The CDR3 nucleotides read TGTGCCAGCAGCCGCAGCCGGGACAGGGTAATCGGCACTGAAGCTTTCTTT. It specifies CASSRSRDRVIGTEAFF.